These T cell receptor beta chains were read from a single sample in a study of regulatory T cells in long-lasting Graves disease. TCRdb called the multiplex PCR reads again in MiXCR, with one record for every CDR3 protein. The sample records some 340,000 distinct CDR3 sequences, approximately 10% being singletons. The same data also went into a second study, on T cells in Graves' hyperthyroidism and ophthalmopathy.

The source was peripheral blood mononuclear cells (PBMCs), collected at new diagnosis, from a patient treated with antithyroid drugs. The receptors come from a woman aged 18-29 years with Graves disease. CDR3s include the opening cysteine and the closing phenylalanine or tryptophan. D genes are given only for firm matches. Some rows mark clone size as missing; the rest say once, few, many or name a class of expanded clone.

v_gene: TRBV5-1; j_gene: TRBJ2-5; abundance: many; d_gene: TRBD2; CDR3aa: CASSHGLAGGAQETQYF; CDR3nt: TGCGCCAGCAGCCACGGACTAGCGGGAGGGGCACAAGAGACCCAGTACTTC
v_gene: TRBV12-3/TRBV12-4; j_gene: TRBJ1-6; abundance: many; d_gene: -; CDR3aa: CASSSFLWGGGSPLHF; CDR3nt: TGTGCCAGCAGTTCCTTCCTATGGGGGGGAGGGTCACCCCTCCACTTT
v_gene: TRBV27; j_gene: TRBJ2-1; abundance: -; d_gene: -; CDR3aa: CASSLLGPYNEQFF; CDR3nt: TGTGCCAGCAGTTTACTAGGTCCCTACAATGAGCAGTTCTTC
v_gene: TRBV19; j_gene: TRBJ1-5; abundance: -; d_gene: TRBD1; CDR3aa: CASTRTGSDQPQHF; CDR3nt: TGTGCCAGTACTCGGACAGGTAGTGACCAGCCCCAGCATTTT
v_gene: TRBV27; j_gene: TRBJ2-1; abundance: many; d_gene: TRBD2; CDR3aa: CASSLYSPTSSREGEQFF; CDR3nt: TGTGCCAGCAGTTTATACTCCCCCACTAGTTCTCGGGAGGGTGAGCAGTTCTTC
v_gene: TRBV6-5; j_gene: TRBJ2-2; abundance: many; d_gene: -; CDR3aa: CASSYSPTGWRAGELFF; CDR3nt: TGTGCCAGCAGTTACTCGCCGACAGGGTGGAGGGCCGGGGAGCTGTTTTTT
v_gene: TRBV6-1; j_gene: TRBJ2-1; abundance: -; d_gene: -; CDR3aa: CASRHTRANEQFF; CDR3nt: TGTGCCAGCAGACATACTAGAGCCAATGAGCAGTTCTTC
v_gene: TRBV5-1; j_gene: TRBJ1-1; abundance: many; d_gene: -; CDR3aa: CASSLGWGYTEAFF; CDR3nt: TGCGCCAGCAGCTTGGGTTGGGGGTACACTGAAGCTTTCTTT
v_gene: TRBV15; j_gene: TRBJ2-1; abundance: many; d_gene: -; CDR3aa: CATSRGDQDYNEQFF; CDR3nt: TGTGCCACCAGCAGAGGTGACCAGGACTACAATGAGCAGTTCTTC
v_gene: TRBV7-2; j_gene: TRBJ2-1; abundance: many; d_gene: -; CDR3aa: CASSLNGYNEQFF; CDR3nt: TGTGCCAGCAGCTTAAACGGTTACAATGAGCAGTTCTTC
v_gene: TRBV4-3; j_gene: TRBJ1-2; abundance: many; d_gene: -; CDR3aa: CASSVGARRANYGYTF; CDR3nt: TGCGCCAGCAGCGTCGGGGCGCGACGAGCTAACTATGGCTACACCTTC
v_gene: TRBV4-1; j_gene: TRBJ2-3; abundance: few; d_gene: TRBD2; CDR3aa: CASSQDRGLEREGYF; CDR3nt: TGCGCCAGCAGCCAAGATCGAGGCTTGGAGCGGGAGGGTTATTTT
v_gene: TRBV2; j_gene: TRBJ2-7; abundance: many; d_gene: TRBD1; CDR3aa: CASSATGPQSQQYF; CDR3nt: TGTGCCAGCAGCGCGACAGGGCCTCAATCTCAGCAGTACTTC
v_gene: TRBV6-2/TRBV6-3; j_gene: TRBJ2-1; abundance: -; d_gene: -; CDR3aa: CASSLTGATYNEQFF; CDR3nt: TGTGCCAGCAGTTTGACAGGAGCTACCTACAATGAGCAGTTCTTC
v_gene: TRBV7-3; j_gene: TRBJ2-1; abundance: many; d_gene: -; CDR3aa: CASSLRGGSYNEQFF; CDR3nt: TGTGCCAGCAGCCTGAGGGGTGGGTCCTACAATGAGCAGTTCTTC
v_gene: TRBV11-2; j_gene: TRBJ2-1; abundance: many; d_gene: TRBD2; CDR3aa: CASSLSWGGPNEQFF; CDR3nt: TGTGCCAGCAGCTTAAGCTGGGGGGGTCCCAATGAGCAGTTCTTC
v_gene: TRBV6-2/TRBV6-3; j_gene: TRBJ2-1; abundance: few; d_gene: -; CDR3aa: CASSYSPGNSYNEQFF; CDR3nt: TGTGCCAGCAGTTATTCCCCGGGGAACTCCTACAATGAGCAGTTCTTC
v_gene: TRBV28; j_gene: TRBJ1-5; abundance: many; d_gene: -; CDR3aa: CASSLWGRDGNQPQHF; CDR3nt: TGTGCCAGCAGTTTATGGGGGAGGGATGGCAATCAGCCCCAGCATTTT
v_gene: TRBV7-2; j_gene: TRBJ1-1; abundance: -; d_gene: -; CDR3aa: CASSLGGTRLNTEAFF; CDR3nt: TGTGCCAGCAGCTTAGGCGGGACACGACTAAACACTGAAGCTTTCTTT
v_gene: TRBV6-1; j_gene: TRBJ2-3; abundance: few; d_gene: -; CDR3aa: CASSPMNGDTQYF; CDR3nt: TGTGCCAGCAGCCCGATGAATGGAGATACGCAGTATTTT
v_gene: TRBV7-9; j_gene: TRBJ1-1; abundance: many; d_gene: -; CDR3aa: CASSLLGNKADEAFF; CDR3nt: TGTGCCAGCAGCTTATTGGGGAATAAGGCCGACGAAGCTTTCTTT
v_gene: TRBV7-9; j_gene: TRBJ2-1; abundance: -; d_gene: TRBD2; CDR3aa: CASTSGSRVDEQFF; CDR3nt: TGTGCCAGTACTAGCGGGAGTCGTGTGGATGAGCAGTTCTTC
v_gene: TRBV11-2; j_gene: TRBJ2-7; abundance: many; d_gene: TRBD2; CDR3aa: CASSSALTSGIPSSWEQYF; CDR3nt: TGTGCCAGCAGCTCGGCGCTGACTAGCGGGATCCCCTCATCGTGGGAGCAGTACTTC
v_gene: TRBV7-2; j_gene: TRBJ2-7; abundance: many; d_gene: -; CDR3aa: CASSLLPTSSYEQYF; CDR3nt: TGTGCCAGCAGCTTATTACCCACGAGCTCCTACGAGCAGTACTTC
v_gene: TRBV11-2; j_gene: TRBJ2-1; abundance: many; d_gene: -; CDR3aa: CASRALGGSSYNEQFF; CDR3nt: TGTGCCAGCAGGGCTCTGGGCGGAAGCTCCTACAATGAGCAGTTCTTC
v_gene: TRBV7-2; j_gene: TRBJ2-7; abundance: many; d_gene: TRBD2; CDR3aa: CASSPPKVASGRALGYEQYF; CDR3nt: TGTGCCAGCAGCCCCCCTAAAGTCGCTAGCGGGAGGGCACTAGGCTACGAGCAGTACTTC
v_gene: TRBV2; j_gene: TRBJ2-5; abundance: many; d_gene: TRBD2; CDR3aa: CASSMTSGGGETQYF; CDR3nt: TGTGCCAGCAGTATGACTAGCGGGGGAGGGGAGACCCAGTACTTC
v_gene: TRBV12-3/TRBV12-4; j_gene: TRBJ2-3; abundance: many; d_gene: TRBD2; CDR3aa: CASSFASGNKDTQYF; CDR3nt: TGTGCCAGCAGTTTCGCTAGCGGGAATAAAGATACGCAGTATTTT
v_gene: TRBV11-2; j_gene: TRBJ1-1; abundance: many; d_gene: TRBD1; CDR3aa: CASSLWSTGTFLGTEAFF; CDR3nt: TGTGCCAGCAGCCTGTGGTCGACAGGGACGTTCTTAGGTACTGAAGCTTTCTTT
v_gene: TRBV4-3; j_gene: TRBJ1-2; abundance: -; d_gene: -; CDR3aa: CASSPVPRGYGYTF; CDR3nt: TGCGCCAGCAGCCCCGTCCCGAGGGGCTATGGCTACACCTTC
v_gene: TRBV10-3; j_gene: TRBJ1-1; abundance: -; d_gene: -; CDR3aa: CATNDWRVGTEAFF; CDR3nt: TGTGCCACCAACGATTGGAGGGTGGGCACTGAAGCTTTCTTT